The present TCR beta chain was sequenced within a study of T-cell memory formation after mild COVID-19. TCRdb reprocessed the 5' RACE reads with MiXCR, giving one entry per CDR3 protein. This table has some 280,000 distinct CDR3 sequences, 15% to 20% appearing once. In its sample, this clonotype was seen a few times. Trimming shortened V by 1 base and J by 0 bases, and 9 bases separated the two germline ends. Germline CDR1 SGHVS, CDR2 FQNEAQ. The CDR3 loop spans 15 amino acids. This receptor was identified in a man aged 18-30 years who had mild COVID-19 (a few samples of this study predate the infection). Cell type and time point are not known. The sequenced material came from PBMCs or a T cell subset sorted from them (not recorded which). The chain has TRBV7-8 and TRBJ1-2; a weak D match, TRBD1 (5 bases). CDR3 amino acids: CASSLVRVANYGYTF. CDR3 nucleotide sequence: TGTGCCAGCAGCTTAGTCAGGGTCGCTAACTATGGCTACACCTTC.